These T cell receptor beta chains were read from a single sample in a study of cytomegalovirus exposure and HLA in healthy donors. The method was immunoSEQ multiplex PCR; TCRdb's version includes in-frame clones alone and lacks a portion of them. The table shows under 150,000 clones, with 80% occurring only once. The sequenced material came from PBMCs. These receptor sequences come from a man aged 45 to 65 in good health and CMV-seronegative. Each CDR3 is given with its conserved first and last residue. D genes are given only for firm matches. Clone sizes are given selectively: once, few, many, or a class where the clone is expanded.

length	J	D	size	V	DNA	CDR3
16	TRBJ2-7	TRBD1	once	TRBV19	TGTGCCAGTAGTATAAGTTGGGGACAGGGAGCCTACGAGCAGTACTTC	CASSISWGQGAYEQYF
13	TRBJ2-7	-	-	TRBV5-1	TGCGCCAGCAGCTTGCCAGTGGCCTACGAGCAGTACTTC	CASSLPVAYEQYF
14	TRBJ2-2	-	-	TRBV5-1	TGCGCCAGCAGCACCGACAGAGAGACCGGGGAGCTGTTTTTT	CASSTDRETGELFF
15	TRBJ2-3	TRBD2	once	TRBV7-9	TGTGCCAGCAGCTTAGTAGCGGGAGCCACAGATACGCAGTATTTT	CASSLVAGATDTQYF
14	TRBJ1-4	TRBD1	few	TRBV10-2	TGCGCCAGCAGGCCGGGACAGGGAGCTGAAAAACTGTTTTTT	CASRPGQGAEKLFF
11	TRBJ2-7	-	-	TRBV20-1	TGCAGTGCCCTAAGGACTACCGAGCAGTACTTC	CSALRTTEQYF
16	TRBJ2-2	TRBD1	-	TRBV7-9	TGTGCCAGCAGCCAGAACTGGGGACAGGAGGCCGGGGAGCTGTTTTTT	CASSQNWGQEAGELFF
12	TRBJ1-1	-	-	TRBV9	TGTGCCAGCTCAAAGATTGGGGCAGAAGCTTTCTTT	CASSKIGAEAFF
18	TRBJ2-2	-	-	TRBV5-4	TGTGCCAGCAGCTTGGATGCCATGGGCATAGGGAACACCGGGGAGCTGTTTTTT	CASSLDAMGIGNTGELFF
13	TRBJ1-2	-	-	TRBV27	TGTGCCAGCCGTACTACAGGTCCTATGGCCTACACCTTC	CASRTTGPMAYTF
16	TRBJ2-3	-	-	TRBV4-2	TGTGCCAGCAGCCAAGTTTCTGGGGGGGCGGAAGATACGCAGTATTTT	CASSQVSGGAEDTQYF
14	TRBJ2-3	-	-	TRBV9	TGTGCCAGCAGCGTATTTAGTAGCACAGATACGCAGTATTTT	CASSVFSSTDTQYF
13	TRBJ1-1	-	few	TRBV27	TGTGCCAGCAGTCCTTCAGGGGCCACTGAAGCTTTCTTT	CASSPSGATEAFF
13	TRBJ1-1	-	few	TRBV5-4	TGTGCCAGCAGCTTGTCCCCACAGGTAGTAGCTTTCTTT	CASSLSPQVVAFF
13	TRBJ1-1	-	-	TRBV6-1	TGTGCCAGCAGTGATATCCGGGGAACTGAAGCTTTCTTT	CASSDIRGTEAFF
12	TRBJ1-1	TRBD1	-	TRBV11-3	TGTGCCAGCAGCTTGTCACAGGGGGAAGCTTTCTTT	CASSLSQGEAFF
13	TRBJ1-1	-	-	TRBV2	TGTGCCAGCACCCCGACAGTAAACACTGAAGCTTTCTTT	CASTPTVNTEAFF
14	TRBJ1-2	TRBD1	-	TRBV10-3	TGTGCCATCAGGGGGACAGGGCGGTTTTCGGGCTACACCTTC	CAIRGTGRFSGYTF
15	TRBJ2-3	TRBD2	few	TRBV30	TGTGCCTGGAGTGTACGCCGGGGGGGCCCGGATACGCAGTATTTT	CAWSVRRGGPDTQYF
11	TRBJ1-1	-	-	TRBV6-5	TGTGCCAGCAGTACCTCCCGGCGGGCTTTCTTT	CASSTSRRAFF
14	TRBJ2-3	-	-	TRBV19	TGTGCCAGTAGTATTGGTGGCTTCACAGATACGCAGTATTTT	CASSIGGFTDTQYF
14	TRBJ2-5	TRBD1	-	TRBV19	TGTGCCGTAGGACAGGGGGCTTCGAAGGAGACCCAGTACTTC	CAVGQGASKETQYF
16	TRBJ2-7	TRBD2	few	TRBV12-5	TGTGCTAGTGCCATGCGGGAGGGGGTAAAGACCTACGAGCAGTACTTC	CASAMREGVKTYEQYF
18	TRBJ2-6	-	-	TRBV6-4	TGTGCCAGCAGCCCCCGTCTGGGCCAAAGCTCTGGGGCCAACGTCCTGACTTTC	CASSPRLGQSSGANVLTF
13	TRBJ2-4	-	-	TRBV19	TGTGCCAGTAGTGCCCTCCCGAGTAACATTCAGTACTTC	CASSALPSNIQYF
13	TRBJ1-1	TRBD1	-	TRBV28	TGTGCCAGCTCCCCAGGGGGGTCCTCCAGTGCTTTCTTT	CASSPGGSSSAFF
14	TRBJ2-3	-	-	TRBV5-1	TGCGCCAGCAGCTTGGACAGGCGCACAGATACGCAGTATTTT	CASSLDRRTDTQYF
15	TRBJ1-4	-	-	TRBV30	TGTGCCTGGAGGGGGAAAACGGGGGTTAATGAAAAACTGTTTTTT	CAWRGKTGVNEKLFF
15	TRBJ2-1	TRBD1	-	TRBV5-1	TGCGCCAGCAGCCCTCCAAGGGGGCGCTCAGATGAGCAGTTCTTC	CASSPPRGRSDEQFF
13	TRBJ1-4	TRBD1	-	TRBV7-2	TGTGCCAGCAGCTCACAGGGGGGGGAAAAACTGTTTTTT	CASSSQGGEKLFF
14	TRBJ1-5	-	-	TRBV6-4	TGTGCCAGCAGTACACAGGGAGGGGATCAGCCCCAGCATTTT	CASSTQGGDQPQHF
15	TRBJ1-1	TRBD1	-	TRBV5-4	TGTGCCAGCAGCGGTAGGACAGGAATGAACACTGAAGCTTTCTTT	CASSGRTGMNTEAFF
15	TRBJ2-5	TRBD1	-	TRBV2	TGTGCCAGCAGGAGGGACAGGGGGTTCCAAGAGACCCAGTACTTC	CASRRDRGFQETQYF
15	TRBJ2-1	TRBD2	-	TRBV9	TGTGCCAGCAGCGCCCATCTAGCGGGGGTCGATGAGCAGTTCTTC	CASSAHLAGVDEQFF
16	TRBJ1-5	-	-	TRBV5-8	TGTGCCAGCAGCTTAGCCGGACAAAAATGGGATCAGCCCCAGCATTTT	CASSLAGQKWDQPQHF
19	TRBJ2-7	-	-	TRBV1	TGCACCAGCAGCCAAGATACTAGCGGGGTCCCCCTCAGCTCCTACGAGCAGTACTTC	CTSSQDTSGVPLSSYEQYF
16	TRBJ2-5	TRBD1	-	TRBV18	TGTGCCAGCTCACCATCAACAGGGGGCTTGAGGGAGACCCAGTACTTC	CASSPSTGGLRETQYF
15	TRBJ1-5	TRBD1	-	TRBV5-1	TGCGCCAGCAGCTTGGAGGGGGCGGGCAATCAGCCCCAGCATTTT	CASSLEGAGNQPQHF
13	TRBJ1-1	TRBD1	-	TRBV6-6	TGTGCCAGCAGTCAAGACAGGGGGACTGAAGCTTTCTTT	CASSQDRGTEAFF
19	TRBJ2-7	TRBD2	-	TRBV5-6	TGTGCCAGCAGCTTAAGACACAGGGTAGCGGGGGTCCTCTCCTACGAGCAGTACTTC	CASSLRHRVAGVLSYEQYF
15	TRBJ2-7	TRBD1	-	TRBV27	TGTGCCAGCAGTCCCCCCGGGACAGGGGTAGGGGAGCAGTACTTC	CASSPPGTGVGEQYF
15	TRBJ1-3	-	-	TRBV11-2	TGTGCCAGCAGCCTATACGGAGGGGTTGAATACACCATATATTTT	CASSLYGGVEYTIYF
15	TRBJ1-6	TRBD1	-	TRBV5-1	TGCGCCAGCAGCAAGGGACAGGGGGACCATTCACCCCTCCACTTT	CASSKGQGDHSPLHF
14	TRBJ1-1	-	-	TRBV6-4	TGTGCCAGCAGTTCCGGTCCGGGGAACACTGAAGCTTTCTTT	CASSSGPGNTEAFF
13	TRBJ1-4	-	few	TRBV27	TGTGCCAGCAGTGGTAGGGGAATAGAAAAACTGTTTTTT	CASSGRGIEKLFF